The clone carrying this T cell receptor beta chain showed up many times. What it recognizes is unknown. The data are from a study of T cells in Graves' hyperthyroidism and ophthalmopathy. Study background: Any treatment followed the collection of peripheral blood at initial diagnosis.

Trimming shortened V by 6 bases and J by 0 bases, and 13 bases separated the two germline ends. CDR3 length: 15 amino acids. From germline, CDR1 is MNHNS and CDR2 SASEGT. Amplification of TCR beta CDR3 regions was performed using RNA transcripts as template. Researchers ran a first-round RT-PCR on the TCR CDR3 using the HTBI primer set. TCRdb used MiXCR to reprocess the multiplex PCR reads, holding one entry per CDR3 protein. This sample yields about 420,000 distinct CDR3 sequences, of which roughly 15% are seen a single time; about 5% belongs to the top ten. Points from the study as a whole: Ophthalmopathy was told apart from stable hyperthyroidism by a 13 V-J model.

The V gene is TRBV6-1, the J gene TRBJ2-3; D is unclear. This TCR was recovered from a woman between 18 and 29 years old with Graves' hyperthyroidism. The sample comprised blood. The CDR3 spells CASSPTPTSTDTQYF. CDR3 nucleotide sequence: TGTGCCAGCAGCCCCACACCGACGAGCACAGATACGCAGTATTTT.